Listed here are 4 T cell receptor beta chains from one sample, sequenced in a study of vaccination and CD4 T cells after COVID-19. The treatment here: roughly 10-day PBMC culture with coronavirus spike peptide pools or control peptides (ViraFEST assay). Those CD4+ T cells from the unexposed donor predate the COVID-19 pandemic (2011-2018). No antigens are known for them. Sequencing of the DNA from cultured CD4+ T cells was carried out with the Oncomine TCR Beta short-read assay. Investigators obtained genomic DNA by extraction from cultured CD4+ T cells. TCRdb redid the calling of the PCR reads with MiXCR, one entry per CDR3 protein. The sample contains about 9,300 distinct CDR3 sequences, less than 40% of which appear only once. The sequencing input was CD4+ T cells from blood, cultured in vitro. These receptor sequences come from a human donor in good health.

The V gene is TRBV18, the J gene TRBJ1-1, with 8 bases matching TRBD1. The germline V gene encodes CDR1 KGHSH and CDR2 LQKENI. V lost 10 bases, J lost 3 bases, and 7 bases stayed unmatched. The CDR3 sequence is 13 residues long. CDR3 nucleotides: TGTGCCACCTCCGGGACAGGTTACACTGAAGCTTTCTTT. Translated: CATSGTGYTEAFF.

This clonotype has more than one count but fewer than ten. This chain uses TRBV6-1 with TRBJ1-3; D gene ambiguous. The CDR3 sequence is 16 residues long. V gave up 7 bases and J gave up 0 bases, with 16 bases separating them. CDR1 MNHNS and CDR2 SASEGT come from the germline V gene. The CDR3 protein is CASTLTWGSSGNTIYF. The CDR3 bases are TGTGCCAGCACCCTCACGTGGGGAAGCTCTGGAAACACCATATATTTT.

Only a few counts were recorded for this clonotype. This rearrangement joins TRBV20-1 to TRBJ1-1; the D is unclear. Germline V gene lookup returns CDR1 DFQATT and CDR2 SNEGSKA (reference sequence). V lost 3 bases to trimming and J lost 10 bases, with 15 bases between them. This CDR3 has 12 amino acids. In DNA, the CDR3 is TGCAGTGCTAGGGACGGTCGCCCAGGAGCTTTCTTT. This gives the protein CSARDGRPGAFF.

This chain's CDR3 is CASTTAGTGVGEQYF. CDR3 DNA sequence: TGTGCCAGCACCACCGCCGGGACAGGGGTGGGGGAGCAGTACTTC. The chain combines TRBV6-1 with TRBJ2-7; TRBD1 agrees at 10 bases. The V and J ends lost 7 bases and 7 bases, in that order; junction bases with no gene match: 13. This CDR3 region has 15 residues. Germline lookup yields CDR1 MNHNS and CDR2 SASEGT.